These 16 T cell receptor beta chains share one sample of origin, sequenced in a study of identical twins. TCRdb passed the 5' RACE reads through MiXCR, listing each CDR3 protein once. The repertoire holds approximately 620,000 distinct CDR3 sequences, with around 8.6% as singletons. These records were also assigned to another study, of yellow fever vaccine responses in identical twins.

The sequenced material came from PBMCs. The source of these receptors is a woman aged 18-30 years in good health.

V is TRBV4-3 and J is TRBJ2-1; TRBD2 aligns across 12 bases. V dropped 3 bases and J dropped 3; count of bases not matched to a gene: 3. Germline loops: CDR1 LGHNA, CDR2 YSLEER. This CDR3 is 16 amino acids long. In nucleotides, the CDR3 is TGCGCCAGCAGCCAGGAACTAGCGGGAGGCTACAATGAGCAGTTCTTC. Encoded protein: CASSQELAGGYNEQFF.

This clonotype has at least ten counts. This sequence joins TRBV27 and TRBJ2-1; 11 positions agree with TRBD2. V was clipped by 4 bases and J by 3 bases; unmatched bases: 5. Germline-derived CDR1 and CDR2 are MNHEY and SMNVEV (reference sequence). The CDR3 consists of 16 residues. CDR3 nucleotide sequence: TGTGCCAGCAGTTCCCTAGGGACTAGCGGCTACAATGAGCAGTTCTTC. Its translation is CASSSLGTSGYNEQFF.

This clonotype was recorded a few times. The chain's CDR3 is CASREGAGPTYNEQFF. The CDR3 DNA sequence: TGTGCCAGCAGGGAGGGTGCGGGCCCGACCTACAATGAGCAGTTCTTC. The chain combines TRBV6-4 with TRBJ2-1; D possibly corresponds to TRBD2 (6 bases). Germline CDR1 MRHNA, CDR2 SNTAGT. The CDR3 runs 16 residues. V was shortened by 6 bases and J by 2 bases, with 17 bases between the two germline ends.

The CDR3 DNA is TGTGCCAGCACCTTTGCGGGATACTACGAGCAGTACTTC. It is translated as CASTFAGYYEQYF. The chain uses TRBV12-3 or TRBV12-4 and TRBJ2-7, with a possible D match to TRBD2 (6 bases). V was clipped by 7 bases and J by 3 bases, with 13 bases between them. This CDR3 has 13 amino acids.

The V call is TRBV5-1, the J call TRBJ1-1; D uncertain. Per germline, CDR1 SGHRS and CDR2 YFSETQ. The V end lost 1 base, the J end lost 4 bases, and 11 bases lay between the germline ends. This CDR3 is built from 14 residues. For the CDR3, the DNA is TGCGCCAGCAGCTTGTATGACGGGTCCACTGAAGCTTTCTTT. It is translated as CASSLYDGSTEAFF.

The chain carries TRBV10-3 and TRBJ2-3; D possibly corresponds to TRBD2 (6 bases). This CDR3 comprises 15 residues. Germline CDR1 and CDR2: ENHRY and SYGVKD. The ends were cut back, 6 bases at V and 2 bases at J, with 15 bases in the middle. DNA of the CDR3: TGTGCCATCAGCGGGACGGGAGTTGTCACAGATACGCAGTATTTT. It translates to CAISGTGVVTDTQYF.

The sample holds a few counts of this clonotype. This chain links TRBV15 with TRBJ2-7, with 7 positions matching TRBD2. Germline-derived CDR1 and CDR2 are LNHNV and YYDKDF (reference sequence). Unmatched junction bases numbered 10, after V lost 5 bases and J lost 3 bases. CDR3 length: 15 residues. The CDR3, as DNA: TGTGCCACCAGCGGGGGGGAGGACACCGTCTACGAGCAGTACTTC. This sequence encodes CATSGGEDTVYEQYF.

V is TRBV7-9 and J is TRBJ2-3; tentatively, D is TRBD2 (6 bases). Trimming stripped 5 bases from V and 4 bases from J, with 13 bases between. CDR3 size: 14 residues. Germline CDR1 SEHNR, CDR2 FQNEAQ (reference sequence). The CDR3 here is CASSLPSVPDTQYF. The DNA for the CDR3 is TGTGCCAGCAGCCTCCCTAGCGTCCCAGATACGCAGTATTTT.

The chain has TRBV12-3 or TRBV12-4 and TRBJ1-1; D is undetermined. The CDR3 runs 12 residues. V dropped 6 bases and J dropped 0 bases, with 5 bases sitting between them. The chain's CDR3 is CASRKMNTEAFF. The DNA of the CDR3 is TGTGCCAGCAGGAAGATGAACACTGAAGCTTTCTTT.

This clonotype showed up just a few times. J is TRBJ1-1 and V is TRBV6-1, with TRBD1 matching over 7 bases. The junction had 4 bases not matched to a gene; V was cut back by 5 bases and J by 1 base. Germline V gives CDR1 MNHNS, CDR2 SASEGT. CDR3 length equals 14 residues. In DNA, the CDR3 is TGTGCCAGCAGTACAGGGGCGGGGAACACTGAAGCTTTCTTT. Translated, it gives CASSTGAGNTEAFF.

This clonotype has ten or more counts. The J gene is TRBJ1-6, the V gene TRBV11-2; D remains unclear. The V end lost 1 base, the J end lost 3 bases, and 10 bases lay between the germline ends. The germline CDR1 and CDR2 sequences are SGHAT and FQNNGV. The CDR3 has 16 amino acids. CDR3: CASSLGGQRYNSPLHF. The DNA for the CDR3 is TGTGCCAGCAGCTTAGGTGGTCAACGCTATAATTCACCCCTCCACTTT.

Here the CDR3 DNA reads TGTGCCAGCAGCCGCGGGGGAGGGGGTAGAGAGACCCAGTACTTC. This gives the protein CASSRGGGGRETQYF. This chain joins TRBV7-8 and TRBJ2-5; TRBD2 might be the D (7 bases). The CDR3 is 15 amino acids. Germline V lookup: CDR1 SGHVS, CDR2 FQNEAQ. V lost 5 bases to trimming and J lost 4 bases, with 17 bases between them.

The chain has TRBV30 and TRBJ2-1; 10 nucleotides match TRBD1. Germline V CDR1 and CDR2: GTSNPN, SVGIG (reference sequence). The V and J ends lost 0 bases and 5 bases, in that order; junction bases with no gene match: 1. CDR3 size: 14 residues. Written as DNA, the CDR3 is TGTGCCTGGAGTGTAGGGACAGGGGACAATGAGCAGTTCTTC. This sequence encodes CAWSVGTGDNEQFF.

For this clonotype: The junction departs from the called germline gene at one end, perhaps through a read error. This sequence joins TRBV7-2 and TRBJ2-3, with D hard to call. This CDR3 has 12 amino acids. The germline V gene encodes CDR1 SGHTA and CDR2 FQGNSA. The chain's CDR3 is CAGRWSTDTQYF. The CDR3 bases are TGTGCCGGCAGGTGGAGCACAGATACGCAGTATTTT.

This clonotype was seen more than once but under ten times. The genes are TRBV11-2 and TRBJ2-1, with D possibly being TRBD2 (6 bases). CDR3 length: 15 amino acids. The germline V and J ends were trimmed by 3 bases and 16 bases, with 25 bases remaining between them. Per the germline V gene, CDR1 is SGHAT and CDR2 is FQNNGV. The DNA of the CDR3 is TGTGCCAGCAGCTTGGCAGGATTTAGCGGACCTCGGTTATTCTTC. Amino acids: CASSLAGFSGPRLFF.

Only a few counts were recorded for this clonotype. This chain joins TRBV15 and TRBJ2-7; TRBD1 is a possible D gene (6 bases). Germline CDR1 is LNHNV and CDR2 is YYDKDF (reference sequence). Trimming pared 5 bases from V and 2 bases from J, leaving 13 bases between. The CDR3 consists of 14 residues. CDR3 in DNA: TGTGCCACCAGCGGATACAGGGACACCTACGAGCAGTACTTC. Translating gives CATSGYRDTYEQYF. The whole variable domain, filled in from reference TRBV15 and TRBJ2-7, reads DAMVIQNPRYQVTQFGKPVTLSCSQTLNHNVMYWYQQKSSQAPKLLFHYYDKDFNNEADTPDNFQSRRPNTSFCFLDIRSPGLGDTAMYLCATSGYRDTYEQYFGPGTRLTVT.